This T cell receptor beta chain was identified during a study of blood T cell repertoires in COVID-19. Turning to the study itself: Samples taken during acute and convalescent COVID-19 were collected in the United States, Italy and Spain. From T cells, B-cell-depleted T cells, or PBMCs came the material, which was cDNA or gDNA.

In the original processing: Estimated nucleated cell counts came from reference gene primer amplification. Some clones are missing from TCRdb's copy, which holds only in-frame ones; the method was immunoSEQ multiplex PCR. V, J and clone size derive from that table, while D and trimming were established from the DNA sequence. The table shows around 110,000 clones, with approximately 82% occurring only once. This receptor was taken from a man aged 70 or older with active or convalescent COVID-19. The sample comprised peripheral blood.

The CDR3: CASSLEPRYGASDEQYF. The CDR3 nucleotides read TGTGCCAGCAGCTTAGAGCCGAGGTACGGGGCTAGCGACGAGCAGTACTTC. V gene TRBV7-2 combines with J gene TRBJ2-7, with D tentatively TRBD2 (6 bases). V was shortened by 1 base and J by 5 bases, with 21 bases between the two germline ends. The V gene's germline CDR1 is SGHTA and CDR2 FQGNSA. This CDR3 contains 17 residues.